This T cell receptor beta chain stems from a study of shared clonotypes between healthy human individuals. Produced via immunoSEQ multiplex PCR; TCRdb's table is partial and in-frame only. The repertoire holds 2 million or so clones, with about 95% as singletons. This clone has a count of ten or more. The antigen remains undetermined. General study results and limits: Represented genetic and exposure-history diversity was restricted by having few donors.

The CDR3 loop spans 14 amino acids. Trimming took 2 bases from V and 5 from J; bases not matched to a gene: 6. The germline CDR1 and CDR2 sequences are KGHSH and LQKENI. What was sequenced was naive CD4+ T cells sorted from blood. As for subset: CD45RA+ positively selected. The source of this sequence is a man aged 18 to 29 in good health. The J gene is TRBJ2-7, the V gene TRBV18, with TRBD1 matching 7 bases. The CDR3 DNA reads as TGTGCCAGCTCACCATTCGACAGGGCTCACGAGCAGTACTTC. Translating it yields CASSPFDRAHEQYF.